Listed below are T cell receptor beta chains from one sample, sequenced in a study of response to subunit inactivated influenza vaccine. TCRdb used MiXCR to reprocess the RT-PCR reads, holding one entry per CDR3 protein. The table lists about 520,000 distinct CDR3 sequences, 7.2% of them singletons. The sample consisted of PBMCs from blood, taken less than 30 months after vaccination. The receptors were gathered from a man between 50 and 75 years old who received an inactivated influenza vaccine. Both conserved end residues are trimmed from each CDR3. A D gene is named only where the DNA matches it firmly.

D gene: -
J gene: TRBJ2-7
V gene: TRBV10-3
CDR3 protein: AISESQNYEQY

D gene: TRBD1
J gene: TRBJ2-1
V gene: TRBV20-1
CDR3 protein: SAARQGSYNEQF

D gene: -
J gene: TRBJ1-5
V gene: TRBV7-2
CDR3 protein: ASSLGSRANQPQH

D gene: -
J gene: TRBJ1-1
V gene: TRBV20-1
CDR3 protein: SARDLGGASPEAF

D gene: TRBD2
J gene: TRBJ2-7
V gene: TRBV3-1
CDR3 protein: ASSPSGSSEQY

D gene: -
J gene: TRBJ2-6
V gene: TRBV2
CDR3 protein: ASSERRSGANVLT

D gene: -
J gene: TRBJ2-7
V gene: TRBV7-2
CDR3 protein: ASSLALGSIYEQY

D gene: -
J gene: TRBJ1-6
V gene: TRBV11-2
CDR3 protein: ASSFDEWPADPPLH

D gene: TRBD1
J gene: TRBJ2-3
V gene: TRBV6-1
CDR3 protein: ASSERGQGDTQY

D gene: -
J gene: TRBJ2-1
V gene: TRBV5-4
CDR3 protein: ASSFIPQGDEQF

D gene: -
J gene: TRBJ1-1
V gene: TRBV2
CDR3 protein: ASALGEAF

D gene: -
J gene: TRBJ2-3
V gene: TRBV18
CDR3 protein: ASSPQGPQGDTQY

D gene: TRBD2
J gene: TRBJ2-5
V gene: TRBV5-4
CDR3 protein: ASSLEPAGGQETQY

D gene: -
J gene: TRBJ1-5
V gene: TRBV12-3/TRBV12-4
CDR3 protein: ASSLFNLEPQH

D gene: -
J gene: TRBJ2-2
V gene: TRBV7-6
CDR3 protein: ASSAAWELF

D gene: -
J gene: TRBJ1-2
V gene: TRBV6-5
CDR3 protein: ASSYGGDIGGKGYT

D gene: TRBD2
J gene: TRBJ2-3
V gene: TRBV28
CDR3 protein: ASSFPPGLAGGGMDTDTQY

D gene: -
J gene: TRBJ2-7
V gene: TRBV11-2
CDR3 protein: ASSLENHNSYEQY

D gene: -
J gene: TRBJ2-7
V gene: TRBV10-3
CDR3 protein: AISERTKSSYEQY

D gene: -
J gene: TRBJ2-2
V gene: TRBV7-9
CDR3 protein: ASSLDGSIPGELF

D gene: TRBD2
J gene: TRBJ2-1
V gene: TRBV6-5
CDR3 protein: ASSYSSGWGNEQF

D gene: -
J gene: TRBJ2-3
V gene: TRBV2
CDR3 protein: AVARELGDTQY

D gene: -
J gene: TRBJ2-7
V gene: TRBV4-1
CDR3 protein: ASSQGTVTYEQY

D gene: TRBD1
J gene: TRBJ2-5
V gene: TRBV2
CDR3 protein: ASSYRGHQETQY

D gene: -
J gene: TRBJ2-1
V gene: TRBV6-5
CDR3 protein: ASRMTGRHNEQF

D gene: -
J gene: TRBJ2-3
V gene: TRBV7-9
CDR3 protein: ASSLRGGRETDTQY

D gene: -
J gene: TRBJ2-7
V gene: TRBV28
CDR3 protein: ASTEQGIYEQY

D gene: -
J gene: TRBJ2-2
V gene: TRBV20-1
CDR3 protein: SASSRNTGELF

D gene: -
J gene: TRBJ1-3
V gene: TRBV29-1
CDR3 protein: SVEVLGGNTIY

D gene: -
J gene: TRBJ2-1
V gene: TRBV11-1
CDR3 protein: ASSQLVNEQF

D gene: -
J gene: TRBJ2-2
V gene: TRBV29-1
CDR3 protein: SVGEQSHTGELF

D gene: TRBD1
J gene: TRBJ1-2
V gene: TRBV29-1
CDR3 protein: SARDRAFLGYT

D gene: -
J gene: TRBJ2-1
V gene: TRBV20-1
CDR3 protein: SARDGFEQF

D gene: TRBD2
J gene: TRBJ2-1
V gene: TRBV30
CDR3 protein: AWHGLAGGPGKQF

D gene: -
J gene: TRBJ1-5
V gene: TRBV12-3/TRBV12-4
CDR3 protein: ASSLWGSNQPQH

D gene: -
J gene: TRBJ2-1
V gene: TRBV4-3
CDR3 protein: ASSQGLGGEQF

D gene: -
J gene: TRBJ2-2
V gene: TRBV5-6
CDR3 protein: ASSFWTGELF

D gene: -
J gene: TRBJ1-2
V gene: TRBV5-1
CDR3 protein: ASSLDWGNYGYT

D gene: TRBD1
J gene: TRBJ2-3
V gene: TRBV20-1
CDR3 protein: SAQVGQGAPDTQY

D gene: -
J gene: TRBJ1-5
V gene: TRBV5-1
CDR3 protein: ASSLPQH

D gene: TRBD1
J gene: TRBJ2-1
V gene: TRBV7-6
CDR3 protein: ASSDPDTGTVQL

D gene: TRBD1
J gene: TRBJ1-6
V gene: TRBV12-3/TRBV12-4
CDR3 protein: ASSARDRGSPLH

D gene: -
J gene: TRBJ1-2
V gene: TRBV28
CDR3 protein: ASRAREHGYT

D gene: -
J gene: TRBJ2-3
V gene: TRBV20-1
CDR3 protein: SASGRWDTQY